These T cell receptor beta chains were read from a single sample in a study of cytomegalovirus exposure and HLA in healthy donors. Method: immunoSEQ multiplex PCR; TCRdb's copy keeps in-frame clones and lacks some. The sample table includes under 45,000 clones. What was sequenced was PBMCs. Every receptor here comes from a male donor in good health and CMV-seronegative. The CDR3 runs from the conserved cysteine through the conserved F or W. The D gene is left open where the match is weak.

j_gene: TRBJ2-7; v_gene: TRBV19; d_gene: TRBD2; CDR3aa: CASSNLAGASYEQYF; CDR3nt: TGTGCCAGTAGTAACCTAGCGGGGGCCTCCTACGAGCAGTACTTC
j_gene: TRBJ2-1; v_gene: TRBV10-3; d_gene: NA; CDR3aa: CAISESGDSYNEQFF; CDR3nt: TGTGCCATCAGTGAGTCCGGGGACTCCTACAATGAGCAGTTCTTC
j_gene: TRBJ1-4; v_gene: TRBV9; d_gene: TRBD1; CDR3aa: CASSPRTQGALGNEKLFF; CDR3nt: TGTGCCAGCAGCCCCCGTACTCAGGGGGCCCTAGGGAATGAAAAACTGTTTTTT
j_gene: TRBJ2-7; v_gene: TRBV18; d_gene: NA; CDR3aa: CASSLLGGEQYF; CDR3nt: TGTGCCAGCTCACTTCTCGGGGGCGAGCAGTACTTC
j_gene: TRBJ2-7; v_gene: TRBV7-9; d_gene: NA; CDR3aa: CASSLILAPYEQYF; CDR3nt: TGTGCCAGCAGCTTAATCTTGGCCCCCTACGAGCAGTACTTC
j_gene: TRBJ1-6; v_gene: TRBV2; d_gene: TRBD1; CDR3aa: CALQPTGLSNSPLHF; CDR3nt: TGTGCCTTGCAACCGACAGGGCTGTCTAATTCACCCCTCCACTTT
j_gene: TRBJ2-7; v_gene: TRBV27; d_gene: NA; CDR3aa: CASSSGLYEQYF; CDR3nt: TGTGCCAGCAGTTCGGGACTCTACGAGCAGTACTTC
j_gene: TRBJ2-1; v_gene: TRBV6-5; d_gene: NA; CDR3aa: CASSDARAARKQFF; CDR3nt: TGTGCCAGCAGTGACGCCAGGGCGGCCCGTAAGCAGTTCTTC
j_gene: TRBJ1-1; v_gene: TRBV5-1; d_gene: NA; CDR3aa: CASSSLDTKNTEAFF; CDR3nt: TGCGCCAGCAGCTCACTAGACACGAAGAACACTGAAGCTTTCTTT
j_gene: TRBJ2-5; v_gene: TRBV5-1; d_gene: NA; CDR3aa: CASSSPGIVQYF; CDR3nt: TGCGCCAGCAGCTCCCCGGGGATTGTCCAGTACTTC
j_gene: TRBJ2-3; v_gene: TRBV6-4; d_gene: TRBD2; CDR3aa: CASSDSGLAGSDTQYF; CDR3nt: TGTGCCAGCAGTGACTCGGGACTAGCGGGGTCAGATACGCAGTATTTT
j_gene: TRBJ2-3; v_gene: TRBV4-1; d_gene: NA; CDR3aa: CASSRGTRTLTDTQYF; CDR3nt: TGCGCCAGCAGCCGCGGTACGAGGACTCTCACAGATACGCAGTATTTT
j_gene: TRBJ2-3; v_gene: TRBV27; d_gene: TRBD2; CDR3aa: CASSLTPGGPTDTQYF; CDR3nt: TGTGCCAGCAGTTTAACTCCGGGGGGGCCAACAGATACGCAGTATTTT
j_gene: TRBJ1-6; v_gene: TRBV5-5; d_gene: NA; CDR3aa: CASSQWGGQYNSPLHF; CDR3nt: TGTGCCAGCAGCCAATGGGGGGGGCAGTATAATTCACCCCTCCACTTT
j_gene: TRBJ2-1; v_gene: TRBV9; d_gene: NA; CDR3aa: CASSPQIPTPDYNEQFF; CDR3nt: TGTGCCAGCAGCCCTCAAATCCCCACTCCTGATTACAATGAGCAGTTCTTC
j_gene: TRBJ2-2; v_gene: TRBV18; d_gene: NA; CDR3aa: CASSPLGLSDTGELFF; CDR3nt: TGTGCCAGCTCACCACTTGGTCTGAGCGACACCGGGGAGCTGTTTTTT
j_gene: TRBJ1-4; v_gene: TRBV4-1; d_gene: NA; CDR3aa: CASSQDPPGTTSEKLFF; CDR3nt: TGCGCCAGCAGCCAAGATCCTCCGGGTACCACTAGTGAAAAACTGTTTTTT
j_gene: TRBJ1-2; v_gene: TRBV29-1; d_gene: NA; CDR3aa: CSVETGTDGYTF; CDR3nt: TGCAGCGTTGAAACTGGGACTGATGGCTACACCTTC
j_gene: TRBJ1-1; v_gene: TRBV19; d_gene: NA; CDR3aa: CASSTNSQNTEAFF; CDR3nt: TGTGCCAGTAGTACCAACAGCCAAAACACTGAAGCTTTCTTT
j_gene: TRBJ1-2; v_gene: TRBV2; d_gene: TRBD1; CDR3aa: CAIEDRADGYTF; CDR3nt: TGTGCCATCGAGGACAGGGCGGATGGCTACACCTTC
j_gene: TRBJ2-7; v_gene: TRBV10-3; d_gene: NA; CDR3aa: CAITSQEEGYEQYF; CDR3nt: TGTGCCATCACCAGCCAGGAGGAGGGCTACGAGCAGTACTTC
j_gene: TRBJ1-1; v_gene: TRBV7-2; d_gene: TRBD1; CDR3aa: CASSAGQVNEAFF; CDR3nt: TGTGCCAGCAGCGCGGGACAGGTTAATGAAGCTTTCTTT
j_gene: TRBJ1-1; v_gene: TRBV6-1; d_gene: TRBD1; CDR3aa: CASSPVQGSNTEAFF; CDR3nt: TGTGCCAGCAGTCCAGTACAGGGGTCGAACACTGAAGCTTTCTTT
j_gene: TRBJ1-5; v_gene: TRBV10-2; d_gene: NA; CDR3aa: CASSDRGNQPQHF; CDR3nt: TGCGCCAGCAGTGACAGGGGTAATCAGCCCCAGCATTTT
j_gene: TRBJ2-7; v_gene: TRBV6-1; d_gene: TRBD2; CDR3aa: CASSGGGGREQYF; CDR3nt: TGTGCCAGCAGTGGGGGCGGGGGTCGGGAGCAGTACTTC
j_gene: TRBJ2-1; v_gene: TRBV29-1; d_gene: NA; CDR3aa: CSVEGGWDNEQFF; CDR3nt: TGCAGCGTTGAGGGGGGATGGGACAATGAGCAGTTCTTC
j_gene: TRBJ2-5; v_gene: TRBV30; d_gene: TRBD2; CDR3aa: CAYIGGELQETQYF; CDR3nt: TGTGCCTATATCGGGGGGGAACTTCAAGAGACCCAGTACTTC
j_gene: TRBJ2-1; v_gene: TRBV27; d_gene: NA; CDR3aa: CASSLTGNEQFF; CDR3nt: TGTGCCAGCAGCCTGACAGGCAATGAGCAGTTCTTC
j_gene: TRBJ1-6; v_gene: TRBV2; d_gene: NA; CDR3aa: CASSEEDDSISYNSPLHF; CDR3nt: TGTGCCAGCAGTGAAGAGGACGACAGCATATCCTATAATTCACCCCTCCACTTT
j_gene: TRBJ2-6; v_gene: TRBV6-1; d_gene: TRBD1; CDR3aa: CASSDRVSGANVLTF; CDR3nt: TGTGCCAGCAGCGACAGGGTATCCGGGGCCAACGTCCTGACTTTC